This T cell receptor (beta chain) was found in a study of cytomegalovirus exposure and HLA in healthy donors. Study-wide points: In a later analysis, a missense DCLRE1C variant was linked to TCR beta V- and J-gene trimming. Reported performance of the classifier showed diagnosis of cytomegalovirus status with high specificity and sensitivity. Associated with cytomegalovirus, according to the listing, were about 160 TCR beta chains. A later analysis showed TCR association rates differing by HLA locus, peaking at DRB1 and lowest at HLA-C.

It was with 60 Vbeta and 13 Jbeta primers that the PCR ran. The repertoire was sequenced with immunoSEQ multiplex PCR; TCRdb's copy has only in-frame clones and lacks some. This table has approximately 200,000 clones, 65% to 75% appearing once. Only a few counts were recorded for this clone. No antigen is known for it. At one end the junction does not follow the germline gene, possibly because of a read error. The sequenced sample consisted of PBMCs. The source of this sequence is a man aged 30 to 45 in good health and CMV-seropositive.

CDR3 sequence reads: CSSSPRQGEAEAFF. The CDR3 DNA is TGTTCCAGCAGCCCCCGACAGGGGGAGGCTGAAGCTTTCTTT. The chain employs TRBV7-9 and TRBJ1-1, with 9 bases aligning to TRBD1. Germline CDR1 and CDR2: SEHNR and FQNEAQ (reference sequence). The CDR3 is 14 amino acids.